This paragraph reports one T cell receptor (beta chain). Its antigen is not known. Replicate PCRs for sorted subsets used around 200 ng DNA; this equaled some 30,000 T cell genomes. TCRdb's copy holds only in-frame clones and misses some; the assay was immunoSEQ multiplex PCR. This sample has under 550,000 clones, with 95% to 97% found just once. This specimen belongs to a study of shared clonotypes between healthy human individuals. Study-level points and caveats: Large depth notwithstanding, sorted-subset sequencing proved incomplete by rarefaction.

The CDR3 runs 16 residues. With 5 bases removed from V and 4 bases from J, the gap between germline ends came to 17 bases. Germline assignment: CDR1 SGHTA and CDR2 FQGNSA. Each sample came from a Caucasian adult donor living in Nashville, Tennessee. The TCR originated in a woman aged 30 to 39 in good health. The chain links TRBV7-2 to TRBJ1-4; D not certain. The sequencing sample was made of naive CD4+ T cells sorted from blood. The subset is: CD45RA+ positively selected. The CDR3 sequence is CASSPLTGPNNEKLFF. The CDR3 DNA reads TGTGCCAGCAGCCCCCTAACCGGGCCCAATAATGAAAAACTGTTTTTT.